The 23 T cell receptor beta chains below come from one sample, sequenced in a study of cytomegalovirus exposure and HLA in healthy donors. The study ran its PCR with 60 Vbeta and 13 Jbeta primers. Measured with immunoSEQ multiplex PCR; TCRdb has only the in-frame clones, and not every one. This table has 200,000 to 250,000 clones, around four fifths appearing once. Sequenced input: PBMCs. These receptors were collected from a woman in her 50s in good health and CMV-seropositive.

The count of this clone is one. The genes are TRBV19 and TRBJ2-7; 10 bases line up with TRBD1. V was clipped by 3 bases and J by 4 bases; unmatched bases: 6. The CDR3 totals 15 residues. Germline CDR1 is LNHDA and CDR2 is SQIVND (reference sequence). DNA for the CDR3: TGTGCCAGTAGTATCCTCTCGGGACAGGGGTACGAGCAGTACTTC. This sequence encodes CASSILSGQGYEQYF.

This clone was picked up one time. The V and J genes are TRBV27 and TRBJ1-1, with 7 bases matching TRBD1. With 5 bases clipped from V and 5 bases from J, the junction kept 11 bases outside the gene matches. CDR1 and CDR2 from the germline V gene are MNHEY and SMNVEV (reference sequence). The CDR3 is 15 residues long. This CDR3 reads CASSLTRQGRTEAFF. The CDR3 nucleotides are TGTGCCAGCAGTCTTACGAGACAGGGAAGAACTGAAGCTTTCTTT.

V and J are TRBV5-1 and TRBJ2-5, with 9 bases matching TRBD1. Germline V gene sequence: CDR1 SGHRS, CDR2 YFSETQ. The CDR3 runs to 13 residues. V dropped 5 bases and J dropped 5; count of bases not matched to a gene: 4. The CDR3 protein is CASRGQGLETQYF. The CDR3 DNA sequence: TGCGCCAGCAGGGGACAGGGTTTGGAGACCCAGTACTTC.

The gene calls are TRBV11-2 and TRBJ1-2; the D gene is possibly TRBD1 (6 bases). Germline V gives CDR1 SGHAT, CDR2 FQNNGV. The CDR3 length is 13 residues. The germline V and J ends were trimmed by 3 bases and 10 bases, with 15 bases remaining between them. This CDR3 is CASSFTGSGHYTF. The CDR3 coding sequence is TGTGCCAGCAGCTTTACAGGGAGCGGCCACTACACCTTC. Variable domain in full (rest from reference TRBV11-2 and TRBJ1-2): EAGVAQSPRYKIIEKRQSVAFWCNPISGHATLYWYQQILGQGPKLLIQFQNNGVVDDSQLPKDRFSAERLKGVDSTLKIQPAKLEDSAVYLCASSFTGSGHYTFGSGTRLTVV.

V and J are TRBV19 and TRBJ1-4, with D possibly TRBD1 on 6 matching bases. CDR3 length: 17 residues. V was shortened by 5 bases and J by 0 bases, with 16 bases between the two germline ends. CDR1 and CDR2 (germline): LNHDA, SQIVND (reference sequence). The CDR3 DNA sequence: TGTGCCAGTAGTGACGGACAGAGCTTTGCAACTAATGAAAAACTGTTTTTT. It encodes CASSDGQSFATNEKLFF.

V usage is TRBV7-9 and J usage is TRBJ1-5; possible D gene TRBD1, 6 bases. The CDR3 is made up of 16 amino acids. Germline assignment: CDR1 SEHNR and CDR2 FQNEAQ (reference sequence). Trimming removed 5 bases at V and 0 bases at J, with 14 bases between. CDR3 sequence (DNA): TGTGCCAGCAGCCAGGGGACATGGTCTAGCAATCAGCCCCAGCATTTT. Translating gives CASSQGTWSSNQPQHF.

V is TRBV6-1 and J is TRBJ2-7, with a possible D match to TRBD2 (5 bases). With 0 bases removed from V and 9 bases from J, the gap between germline ends came to 12 bases. The CDR3 has 13 amino acids. From germline, CDR1 is MNHNS and CDR2 SASEGT. The CDR3 bases are TGTGCCAGCAGTGAAGCACCGGGGTTCGGGCAGTACTTC. It translates to CASSEAPGFGQYF.

The rearrangement uses TRBV2 and TRBJ2-5; 7 bases are a match to TRBD1. The J segment lost 5 bases and the V segment lost 6 bases, leaving 6 bases of the junction unmatched. Germline V lookup: CDR1 SNHLY, CDR2 FYNNEI. The CDR3 has 13 amino acids. Here the CDR3 reads CASRNQGVETQYF. The CDR3 DNA is TGTGCCAGCAGGAACCAGGGGGTGGAGACCCAGTACTTC.

The rearrangement joins TRBV11-2 to TRBJ1-1, with TRBD1 matching 7 bases. The junction had 6 bases not matched to a gene; V was cut back by 5 bases and J by 0 bases. CDR3 size: 15 residues. Germline CDR1 and CDR2: SGHAT and FQNNGV. The CDR3 spells CASSLRTGLNTEAFF. CDR3 sequence (DNA): TGTGCCAGCAGCCTTCGGACAGGTCTGAACACTGAAGCTTTCTTT.

The chain carries TRBV7-3 and TRBJ1-1; D not certain. This CDR3 is 16 amino acids long. The V gene lost 3 bases and the J gene lost 1 base, with 15 bases spanning the gap. The germline gives CDR1 SGHTA, CDR2 FQGTGA. CDR3 coding DNA: TGTGCCAGCAGCTTTATATTCAGGCCCGGGAACACTGAAGCTTTCTTT. Amino acids: CASSFIFRPGNTEAFF.

The rearrangement joins TRBV6-5 to TRBJ2-3, with TRBD2 matching over 8 bases. V lost 5 bases to trimming and J lost 2 bases; unmatched junction nucleotides: 3. The CDR3 sequence is 14 residues long. Germline-derived CDR1 and CDR2 are MNHEY and SVGAGI. The CDR3 DNA reads as TGTGCCAGCAGTCGTAGCGGGGACACAGATACGCAGTATTTT. It specifies CASSRSGDTDTQYF.

This chain uses TRBV6-6 with TRBJ2-3; D is unclear. The CDR3 sequence is 12 residues long. Deletions cut 6 bases from V and 5 bases from J, with 9 bases between. The germline V gene encodes CDR1 MNHNY and CDR2 SVGAGI (reference sequence). The DNA of the CDR3 is TGTGCCAGCAGGGGTAGCTTAGATACGCAGTATTTT. Translation: CASRGSLDTQYF.

The chain links TRBV28 to TRBJ2-3; 7 bases line up with TRBD2. Germline values: CDR1 MDHEN, CDR2 SYDVKM. V shed 7 bases and J 6 bases; nucleotides not matched to a gene: 7. The CDR3 has 13 residues. The CDR3: CASKMGGVDTQYF. The CDR3 nucleotides are TGTGCCAGCAAAATGGGAGGGGTCGATACGCAGTATTTT.

Remarks on this clone: A read error may produce the germline difference seen at one junction end. The CDR3 here is CSSSLGGVTLPTDTQYF. The CDR3 nucleotides read TGTTCCAGCAGCTTAGGAGGTGTCACTTTACCCACAGATACGCAGTATTTT. The chain recombines TRBV7-9 with TRBJ2-3; D is possibly TRBD2 (5 bases). Germline V gene lookup returns CDR1 SEHNR and CDR2 FQNEAQ (reference sequence). There are 17 residues in the CDR3. Drawing the rest from reference TRBV7-9 and TRBJ2-3, the complete variable domain is DTGVSQNPRHKITKRGQNVTFRCDPISEHNRLYWYRQTLGQGPEFLTYFQNEAQLEKSRLLSDRFSAERPKGSFSTLEIQRTEQGDSAMYLCSSSLGGVTLPTDTQYFGPGTRLTVL.

This clone was detected only once. V gene TRBV5-1 combines with J gene TRBJ1-1, with TRBD1 matching over 7 bases. V lost 0 bases to trimming and J lost 3 bases; unmatched junction nucleotides: 2. Germline CDR1 is SGHRS and CDR2 is YFSETQ. The CDR3 sequence is 14 residues long. CDR3 amino acids: CASSLGGGYTEAFF. CDR3 DNA: TGCGCCAGCAGCTTGGGAGGGGGCTACACTGAAGCTTTCTTT.

The gene calls are TRBV7-8 and TRBJ2-1; TRBD2 agrees at 8 bases. Unmatched junction bases numbered 14, after V lost 4 bases and J lost 0 bases. This CDR3 is 19 amino acids long. CDR1 is SGHVS, CDR2 FQNEAQ, per germline. CDR3 bases: TGTGCCAGCAGCTGGGTCCGGGGGGGTACCACCGCCTCCTACAATGAGCAGTTCTTC. Protein product: CASSWVRGGTTASYNEQFF.

This chain connects TRBV7-3 to TRBJ1-6; 7 positions match TRBD1. The CDR3 has 13 amino acids. V lost 5 bases and J lost 7; bases outside the gene matches: 2. Germline-derived CDR1 and CDR2 are SGHTA and FQGTGA. CDR3 DNA sequence: TGTGCCAGCAGCCGACAGGGAAATTCACCCCTCCACTTT. Residues: CASSRQGNSPLHF.

V and J are TRBV18 and TRBJ1-1; possibly TRBD1 for D (6 bases). Germline values: CDR1 KGHSH, CDR2 LQKENI. The CDR3 has 15 residues. Trimming left V 3 bases short and J 3 bases short, with 14 bases between. The CDR3 protein is CASSPGAGMDTEAFF. CDR3 nucleotide sequence: TGTGCCAGCTCACCGGGGGCGGGCATGGACACTGAAGCTTTCTTT. The variable domain in full, completed from reference TRBV18 and TRBJ1-1, reads NAGVMQNPRHLVRRRGQEARLRCSPMKGHSHVYWYRQLPEEGLKFMVYLQKENIIDESGMPKERFSAEFPKEGPSILRIQQVVRGDSAAYFCASSPGAGMDTEAFFGQGTRLTVV.

This clone has just a few counts. The chain is built from TRBV9 and TRBJ1-4, with D unclear. CDR1 is SGDLS, CDR2 YYNGEE, per germline. This CDR3 contains 15 residues. The germline V and J ends were trimmed by 0 bases and 7 bases, with 13 bases remaining between them. Here the CDR3 DNA reads TGTGCCAGCAGCGTAGCTACGCCAGGAGGTGAAAAACTGTTTTTT. It yields the protein CASSVATPGGEKLFF.

This chain connects TRBV5-6 to TRBJ1-1, with a tentative D call TRBD1 (5 bases). CDR1 is SGHDT and CDR2 is YYEEEE in the germline V gene. V gave up 1 base and J gave up 3 bases, with 10 bases separating them. This CDR3 is built from 14 residues. The chain's CDR3 is CASSLIQEHTEAFF. Here the CDR3 DNA reads TGTGCCAGCAGCTTGATACAGGAGCACACTGAAGCTTTCTTT. Drawing the rest from reference TRBV5-6 and TRBJ1-1, the complete variable domain is DAGVTQSPTHLIKTRGQQVTLRCSPKSGHDTVSWYQQALGQGPQFIFQYYEEEERQRGNFPDRFSGHQFPNYSSELNVNALLLGDSALYLCASSLIQEHTEAFFGQGTRLTVV.

The chain recombines TRBV2 with TRBJ1-2; D gene unclear. This CDR3 is built from 13 residues. V lost 5 bases and J lost 8, with 15 bases in between. In germline, CDR1 is SNHLY, CDR2 FYNNEI. The DNA of the CDR3 is TGTGCCAGCAGTCCCTCCCGCCCCCAGGGCTACACCTTC. Its translation: CASSPSRPQGYTF.

DNA for the CDR3: TGTGCCAGCAGCCACAGGGGTGTGCACGAGCAGTACTTC. It is translated as CASSHRGVHEQYF. This sequence joins TRBV5-4 and TRBJ2-7; 7 nucleotides line up with TRBD1. The V and J ends lost 4 bases and 5 bases, in that order; junction bases with no gene match: 6. Germline assignment: CDR1 SGHNT and CDR2 YYREEE (reference sequence). This CDR3 region has 13 residues. The entire variable domain, with the rest obtained from reference TRBV5-4 and TRBJ2-7, is as follows: ETGVTQSPTHLIKTRGQQVTLRCSSQSGHNTVSWYQQALGQGPQFIFQYYREEENGRGNFPPRFSGLQFPNYSSELNVNALELDDSALYLCASSHRGVHEQYFGPGTRLTVT.

The chain recombines TRBV18 with TRBJ2-2, with D possibly matching TRBD1 (6 bases). The CDR3 is made up of 15 amino acids. CDR1 KGHSH and CDR2 LQKENI come from the germline V gene. V lost 5 bases and J 4 bases, leaving 14 bases between the germline ends. This chain's CDR3 is CASSVGHLTTGELFF. The DNA of the CDR3 is TGTGCCAGCTCAGTGGGACACCTAACCACCGGGGAGCTGTTTTTT.